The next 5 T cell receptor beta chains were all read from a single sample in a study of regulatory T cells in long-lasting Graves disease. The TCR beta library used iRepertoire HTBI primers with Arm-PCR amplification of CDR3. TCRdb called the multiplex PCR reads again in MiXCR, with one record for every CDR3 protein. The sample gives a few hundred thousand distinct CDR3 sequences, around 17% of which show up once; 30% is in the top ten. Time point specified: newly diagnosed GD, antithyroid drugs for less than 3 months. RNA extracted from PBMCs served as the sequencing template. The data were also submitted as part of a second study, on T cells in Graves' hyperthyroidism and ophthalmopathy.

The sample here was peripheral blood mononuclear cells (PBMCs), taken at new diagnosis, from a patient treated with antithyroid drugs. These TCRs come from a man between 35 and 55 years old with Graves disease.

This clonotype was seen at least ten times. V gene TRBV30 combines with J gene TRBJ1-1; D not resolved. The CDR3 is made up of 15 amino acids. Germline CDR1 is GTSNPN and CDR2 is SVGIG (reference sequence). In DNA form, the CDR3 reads TGTGGATGCGCAAGGTGGGGTTTTGCGAACACTGAAGCTTTCTTT. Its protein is CGCARWGFANTEAFF.

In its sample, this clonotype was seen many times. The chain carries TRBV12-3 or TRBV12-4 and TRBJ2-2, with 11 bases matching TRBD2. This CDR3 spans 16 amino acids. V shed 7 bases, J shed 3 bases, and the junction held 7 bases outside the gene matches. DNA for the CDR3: TGTGCCAGCAACCCGACTAGCGGGGTAGACACCGGGGAGCTGTTTTTT. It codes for CASNPTSGVDTGELFF.

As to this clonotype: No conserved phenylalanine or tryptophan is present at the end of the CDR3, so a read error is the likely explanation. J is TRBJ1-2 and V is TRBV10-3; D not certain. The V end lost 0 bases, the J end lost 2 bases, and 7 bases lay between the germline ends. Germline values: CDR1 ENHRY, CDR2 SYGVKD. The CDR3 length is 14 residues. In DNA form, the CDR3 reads TGTGCCATCAGTGAGTCTGGAGGGAACTATGGCTACACCTCC. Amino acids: CAISESGGNYGYTS.

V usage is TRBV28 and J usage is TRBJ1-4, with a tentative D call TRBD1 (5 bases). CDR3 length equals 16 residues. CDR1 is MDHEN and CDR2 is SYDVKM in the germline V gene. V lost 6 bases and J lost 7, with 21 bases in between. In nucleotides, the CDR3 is TGTGCCAGCAGCACAACCGGAGGGGCAGTTCGTGAAAAACTGTTTTTT. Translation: CASSTTGGAVREKLFF.

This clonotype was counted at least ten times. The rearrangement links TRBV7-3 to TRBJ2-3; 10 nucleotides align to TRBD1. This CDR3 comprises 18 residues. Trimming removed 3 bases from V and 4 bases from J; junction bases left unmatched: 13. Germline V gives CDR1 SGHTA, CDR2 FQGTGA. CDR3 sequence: CASSFKGRQGAPPDTQYF. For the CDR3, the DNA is TGTGCCAGCAGCTTCAAGGGTCGACAGGGGGCCCCCCCAGATACGCAGTATTTT.